The 14 T cell receptor beta chains below come from one sample, sequenced in a study of cytomegalovirus exposure and HLA in healthy donors. Only in-frame clones appear in the TCRdb table, and some are missing; sequencing was by immunoSEQ multiplex PCR. Seen here are roughly 140,000 clones, approximately 93% observed once, and the top ten hold approximately 0.7%. Source material: PBMCs. The receptors were sampled from a man aged 18 to 30 in good health and CMV-seronegative.

This rearrangement joins TRBV19 to TRBJ1-5; 7 bases are a match to TRBD1. The CDR3 covers 15 residues. Per germline, CDR1 LNHDA and CDR2 SQIVND (reference sequence). V lost 6 bases and J lost 3; bases outside the gene matches: 8. The CDR3, as DNA: TGTGCCAGTAGAATCGGGACAGCCCCCAATCAGCCCCAGCATTTT. Amino acid sequence: CASRIGTAPNQPQHF.

The rearrangement uses TRBV27 and TRBJ1-1; 11 positions agree with TRBD1. CDR1 and CDR2 (germline): MNHEY, SMNVEV (reference sequence). With 5 bases clipped from V and 4 bases from J, the junction kept 9 bases outside the gene matches. The CDR3 covers 16 residues. CDR3 sequence: CASSAGTGGGATEAFF. The CDR3 DNA is TGTGCCAGCAGTGCCGGGACAGGGGGAGGTGCCACTGAAGCTTTCTTT.

The genes are TRBV6-1 and TRBJ1-2, with D hard to call. CDR1 is MNHNS, CDR2 SASEGT, per germline. Trimming stripped 3 bases from V and 6 bases from J, with 8 bases between. This CDR3 is built from 12 residues. This CDR3 is CASSENGDGYTF. CDR3 DNA sequence: TGTGCCAGCAGTGAGAACGGGGATGGCTACACCTTC.

The rearrangement joins TRBV9 to TRBJ1-1; TRBD1 might be the D (6 bases). Germline lookup yields CDR1 SGDLS and CDR2 YYNGEE. The CDR3 totals 13 residues. Deletions cut 0 bases from V and 8 bases from J, with 11 bases between. The CDR3, as DNA: TGTGCCAGCAGCGTAGCAGGCAGGGGCGAAGCTTTCTTT. It yields the protein CASSVAGRGEAFF.

The chain has TRBV19 and TRBJ1-5; D gene unclear. V lost 3 bases, J lost 6 bases, and 12 bases lay in between. The germline gives CDR1 LNHDA, CDR2 SQIVND (reference sequence). The CDR3 loop spans 14 amino acids. This CDR3 is CASSIGRRFQPQHF. The DNA for the CDR3 is TGTGCCAGTAGTATCGGCCGCAGGTTTCAGCCCCAGCATTTT. Using reference TRBV19 and TRBJ1-5 for the parts outside the CDR3, the full variable domain is DGGITQSPKYLFRKEGQNVTLSCEQNLNHDAMYWYRQDPGQGLRLIYYSQIVNDFQKGDIAEGYSVSREKKESFPLTVTSAQKNPTAFYLCASSIGRRFQPQHFGDGTRLSIL.

The gene calls are TRBV11-2 and TRBJ1-1; the D gene is possibly TRBD1 (6 bases). The CDR3 is 14 residues long. From germline, CDR1 is SGHAT and CDR2 FQNNGV. The germline V and J ends were trimmed by 1 base and 5 bases, with 11 bases remaining between them. CDR3 nucleotides: TGTGCCAGCAGCTTAGCAGGGGTGGGAACTGAAGCTTTCTTT. Translating it yields CASSLAGVGTEAFF.

This rearrangement joins TRBV4-3 to TRBJ2-3; a weak D match, TRBD1 (6 bases). V was clipped by 5 bases and J by 4 bases, with 13 bases between them. Germline V gene lookup returns CDR1 LGHNA and CDR2 YSLEER. The CDR3 consists of 14 residues. The CDR3 coding sequence is TGCGCCAGCAGCTTACAGGGATCAGCAGATACGCAGTATTTT. Protein product: CASSLQGSADTQYF.

This chain connects TRBV5-5 to TRBJ2-3; 8 nucleotides align to TRBD2. Germline CDR1 and CDR2: SGHKS and YYEKEE (reference sequence). The CDR3 has 18 residues. Trimming at V came to 0 bases and at J to 2 bases, leaving 11 bases not matched to a gene. In DNA, the CDR3 is TGTGCCAGCAGCTTGGCCTCTGGTAGCGGGGCTATCACAGATACGCAGTATTTT. It codes for CASSLASGSGAITDTQYF.

The chain joins TRBV19 to TRBJ1-5, with a tentative D call TRBD1 (6 bases). With 1 base removed from V and 0 bases from J, the gap between germline ends came to 19 bases. Germline CDR1 is LNHDA and CDR2 is SQIVND (reference sequence). The CDR3 totals 19 residues. This CDR3 is CASSIGRIRGSYSNQPQHF. DNA of the CDR3: TGTGCCAGTAGTATAGGGCGTATCAGGGGTTCTTATAGCAATCAGCCCCAGCATTTT.

The chain combines TRBV5-1 with TRBJ2-5; D is unclear. From germline, CDR1 is SGHRS and CDR2 YFSETQ. V dropped 0 bases and J dropped 4 bases, with 13 bases sitting between them. This CDR3 comprises 15 residues. The CDR3 loop reads CASSLVPTSAETQYF. The CDR3 coding sequence is TGCGCCAGCAGCTTGGTGCCAACTTCCGCAGAGACCCAGTACTTC. The full variable domain, its missing parts supplied by reference TRBV5-1 and TRBJ2-5, is KAGVTQTPRYLIKTRGQQVTLSCSPISGHRSVSWYQQTPGQGLQFLFEYFSETQRNKGNFPGRFSGRQFSNSRSEMNVSTLELGDSALYLCASSLVPTSAETQYFGPGTRLLVL.

This clone has just one count. This chain uses TRBV5-4 with TRBJ1-4; TRBD1 matches 7 bases. The germline V gene encodes CDR1 SGHNT and CDR2 YYREEE (reference sequence). The trim removed 4 bases at V and 4 bases at J, leaving 7 bases unmatched. The CDR3 spans 15 residues. The CDR3 DNA reads TGTGCCAGCAGCCAGGCGGACAGGAGTAATGAAAAACTGTTTTTT. Translated: CASSQADRSNEKLFF.

The V gene is TRBV6-1, the J gene TRBJ2-7; 7 bases align to TRBD1. Unmatched junction bases numbered 6, after V lost 7 bases and J lost 6 bases. The length of the CDR3 is 12 residues. Germline V gene data show CDR1 as MNHNS and CDR2 as SASEGT. CDR3 DNA sequence: TGTGCCAGCACACAGGGGAGTGGCGAGCAGTACGTC. This sequence encodes CASTQGSGEQYV.

The chain employs TRBV10-3 and TRBJ2-2; possible D gene TRBD1, 5 bases. Trimming removed 4 bases from V and 3 bases from J, with 9 bases in between. The germline gives CDR1 ENHRY, CDR2 SYGVKD. The CDR3 has 14 amino acids. The CDR3 reads CAISGQGYTGELFF. CDR3 nucleotides: TGTGCCATCAGTGGCCAGGGTTACACCGGGGAGCTGTTTTTT.

The genes are TRBV9 and TRBJ1-1; 11 nucleotides line up with TRBD1. The CDR3 runs to 17 residues. The V segment lost 3 bases and the J segment 5 bases; nucleotides outside the gene matches: 12. Germline-derived CDR1 and CDR2 are SGDLS and YYNGEE. CDR3 in DNA: TGTGCCAGCAGCGGAGCCGGGACAGGGGGTTCGGCGACTGAAGCTTTCTTT. It encodes CASSGAGTGGSATEAFF. Full variable domain (remainder filled in from reference TRBV9 and TRBJ1-1): DSGVTQTPKHLITATGQRVTLRCSPRSGDLSVYWYQQSLDQGLQFLIQYYNGEERAKGNILERFSAQQFPDLHSELNLSSLELGDSALYFCASSGAGTGGSATEAFFGQGTRLTVV.